Listed here are 10 T cell receptor beta chains from one sample, sequenced in a study of radiotherapy plus CTLA-4 blockade in lung cancer. Clones were sequenced by immunoSEQ multiplex PCR, and TCRdb holds only the in-frame ones, with some missing. The repertoire holds 100,000 to 150,000 clones, 75% to 90% seen once, with more than 6.5% in the top ten. The specimen was peripheral blood, collected from a patient treated with radiotherapy plus ipilimumab. These receptors all stem from a human donor with non-small cell lung cancer that progressed on radiotherapy plus ipilimumab.

Notes on this clone: Other nucleotide sequences from this sample produce the same CDR3. The J gene is TRBJ1-2, the V gene TRBV6-6; no firm D call. Germline V gene data show CDR1 as MNHNY and CDR2 as SVGAGI (reference sequence). This CDR3 comprises 15 residues. V shed 0 bases and J shed 4 bases, with 12 bases lying between them. CDR3 region: CASSYSGQRGYGYTF. The CDR3 DNA is TGTGCCAGCAGTTACTCCGGCCAGCGGGGCTATGGCTACACCTTC.

CDR3 amino acids: CASSDLGEANEKLFF. As DNA, the CDR3 is TGTGCCAGCAGTGATCTAGGGGAAGCTAATGAAAAACTGTTTTTT. The gene calls are TRBV2 and TRBJ1-4; D is perhaps TRBD1 (5 bases). V lost 3 bases, J lost 3 bases, and 11 bases lay in between. The CDR3 spans 15 residues. Germline V CDR1 and CDR2: SNHLY, FYNNEI.

The chain joins TRBV5-1 to TRBJ2-7, with D possibly matching TRBD2 (5 bases). V lost 0 bases and J lost 2, with 9 bases in between. This CDR3 region has 14 residues. Germline loops: CDR1 SGHRS, CDR2 YFSETQ. The CDR3 DNA reads as TGCGCCAGCAGCTTGGGAGGGAGAACCTACGAGCAGTACTTC. The encoded protein is CASSLGGRTYEQYF.

The chain uses TRBV18 and TRBJ2-1; the D is unclear. Germline lookup yields CDR1 KGHSH and CDR2 LQKENI. The length of the CDR3 is 12 residues. V was cut by 4 bases and J by 9 bases, with 10 bases left in between. The CDR3 here is CASSLRPGEQFF. Here the CDR3 DNA reads TGTGCCAGCTCACTACGACCCGGTGAGCAGTTCTTC.

V is TRBV6-5 and J is TRBJ1-5, with 8 nucleotides matching TRBD1. CDR3 length: 13 amino acids. J lost 6 bases, V lost 5 bases, and 3 bases had no gene match. From germline, CDR1 is MNHEY and CDR2 SVGAGI. The CDR3 DNA sequence: TGTGCCAGCAGTCACAGGGGGATTCAGCCCCAGCATTTT. This sequence encodes CASSHRGIQPQHF.

The chain employs TRBV6-6 and TRBJ2-5, with TRBD2 matching 8 bases. The J call may be incorrect, as the DNA end agrees better with TRBJ2-7. Germline-derived CDR1 and CDR2 are MNHNY and SVGAGI (reference sequence). CDR3 length equals 14 residues. This CDR3 reads CASMAGGTSYEQYF. The CDR3 DNA reads TGTGCCAGCATGGCGGGAGGAACCTCCTACGAGCAGTACTTC.

This chain connects TRBV20-1 to TRBJ1-2; D gene ambiguous. Germline loops: CDR1 DFQATT, CDR2 SNEGSKA (reference sequence). Trimming removed 3 bases from V and 4 bases from J, with 6 bases in between. The CDR3 totals 11 residues. The CDR3 reads CSARGGYGYTF. CDR3 nucleotides: TGCAGTGCTAGGGGAGGCTATGGCTACACCTTC.

This chain connects TRBV7-2 to TRBJ1-4; the D is unclear. V lost 4 bases to trimming and J lost 13 bases, with 13 bases between them. The CDR3 has 12 residues. CDR1 and CDR2 from the germline V gene are SGHTA and FQGNSA. DNA of the CDR3: TGTGCCAGCAGCTCCCTGGTCCCCCCACTGTTTTTT. Its protein product is CASSSLVPPLFF.

This clone was observed once. The chain combines TRBV2 with TRBJ1-2; the match to TRBD1 covers 10 bases. The V segment lost 1 base and the J segment 3 bases; nucleotides outside the gene matches: 5. This CDR3 has 16 amino acids. Germline CDR1 reads SNHLY; CDR2 reads FYNNEI. The CDR3 here is CASSEGRTGGDYGYTF. DNA of the CDR3: TGTGCCAGCAGTGAAGGAAGGACAGGGGGTGACTATGGCTACACCTTC. Together with reference TRBV2 and TRBJ1-2, the CDR3 gives the full variable domain: EPEVTQTPSHQVTQMGQEVILRCVPISNHLYFYWYRQILGQKVEFLVSFYNNEISEKSEIFDDQFSVERPDGSNFTLKIRSTKLEDSAMYFCASSEGRTGGDYGYTFGSGTRLTVV.

The chain links TRBV18 to TRBJ2-7, with D possibly called TRBD1 or TRBD2 (5 bases each). In germline, CDR1 is KGHSH, CDR2 LQKENI. The V gene lost 1 base and the J gene lost 2 bases, with 12 bases spanning the gap. This CDR3 region has 15 residues. The CDR3 nucleotides read TGTGCCAGCTCACCACTGATGGGGGAGACCTACGAGCAGTACTTC. This encodes CASSPLMGETYEQYF.